The 24 T cell receptor beta chains below were found in one sample sequenced in a study of long-term antiretroviral therapy in people with HIV. They ran version v3.0 of the immunoSEQ assay at survey level. Clones were sequenced by immunoSEQ multiplex PCR, and TCRdb holds only the in-frame ones, with some missing. The data show over 30,000 clones, 79% seen once. The source material was unsorted PBMCs, sampled 1.9 years after starting antiretroviral therapy. These receptors all come from a man younger than 30 with HIV.

In nucleotides, the CDR3 is TGTGCCAGCAGTTTAGAGAGTGGCACCGGGGAGCTGTTTTTT. Protein product: CASSLESGTGELFF. The chain combines TRBV27 with TRBJ2-2; D unresolved. Germline V gives CDR1 MNHEY, CDR2 SMNVEV (reference sequence). Trimming took 2 bases from V and 4 from J, leaving 8 bases between them. The CDR3 loop spans 14 amino acids.

In DNA, the CDR3 is TGTGCCAGCAGCGTAGAGGGACACCCAGGGGAGACCCAGTACTTC. Translating gives CASSVEGHPGETQYF. The rearrangement links TRBV9 to TRBJ2-5; possibly TRBD1 for D (6 bases). The CDR3 sequence is 15 residues long. Trimming took off 0 bases at V and 5 bases at J, with 14 bases between the two ends. The germline V gene encodes CDR1 SGDLS and CDR2 YYNGEE.

This clone was detected only a few times. The V call is TRBV7-9, the J call TRBJ1-2, with 11 bases aligning to TRBD1. The germline V gene encodes CDR1 SEHNR and CDR2 FQNEAQ (reference sequence). The CDR3 is 15 amino acids. Trimming removed 4 bases from V and 5 bases from J; junction bases left unmatched: 6. Here the CDR3 reads CASSSGTGGLYGYTF. CDR3 in DNA: TGTGCCAGCAGCTCCGGGACAGGGGGTCTGTATGGCTACACCTTC.

This clone was detected a few times. The chain uses TRBV28 and TRBJ1-5; D call uncertain. Deletions cut 2 bases from V and 2 bases from J, with 4 bases between. This CDR3 contains 13 residues. CDR1 is MDHEN, CDR2 SYDVKM, per germline. This CDR3 reads CASSLKGNQPQHF. CDR3 in DNA: TGTGCCAGCAGTTTAAAGGGCAATCAGCCCCAGCATTTT. The whole variable domain, remainder taken from reference TRBV28 and TRBJ1-5, is DVKVTQSSRYLVKRTGEKVFLECVQDMDHENMFWYRQDPGLGLRLIYFSYDVKMKEKGDIPEGYSVSREKKERFSLILESASTNQTSMYLCASSLKGNQPQHFGDGTRLSIL.

The V gene is TRBV4-1, the J gene TRBJ1-3; D gene uncertain. V dropped 1 base and J dropped 4 bases, with 14 bases sitting between them. In germline, CDR1 is MGHRA, CDR2 YSYEKL. This CDR3 contains 16 residues. The CDR3 here is CASSQGVYSSGNTIYF. The CDR3 nucleotides are TGCGCCAGCAGCCAAGGGGTTTATTCTTCGGGAAACACCATATATTTT.

The chain recombines TRBV9 with TRBJ2-7; 8 bases match TRBD1. Germline lookup yields CDR1 SGDLS and CDR2 YYNGEE. The CDR3 is 16 amino acids. The junction had 13 bases not matched to a gene; V was cut back by 2 bases and J by 6 bases. The CDR3 DNA is TGTGCCAGCAGCGTGAGCACCGGGACAGGTTTCTCCGAGCAGTACTTC. Amino acids: CASSVSTGTGFSEQYF.

Comments on this clone: The germline gene is not matched at one end of the junction; a read error may be the cause. V usage is TRBV7-7 and J usage is TRBJ2-3; the D is unclear. The germline CDR1 and CDR2 sequences are SSHAT and FNYEAQ (reference sequence). The CDR3 spans 12 residues. DNA for the CDR3: TGTGCTAGCAGCTTAAACGGTGATACGCAGTATTTT. As protein: CASSLNGDTQYF.

The chain couples TRBV10-3 to TRBJ2-5; possibly TRBD1 for D (7 bases). Germline CDR1 ENHRY, CDR2 SYGVKD. The CDR3 length is 13 residues. V was clipped by 8 bases and J by 4 bases, with 14 bases between them. The CDR3 spells CAIWPGGGETQYF. The CDR3 DNA is TGTGCCATCTGGCCAGGGGGAGGAGAGACCCAGTACTTC.

CDR3 amino acids: CASSLVPGSNQPQHF. In DNA, the CDR3 is TGCGCCAGCAGCTTGGTGCCGGGCTCCAATCAGCCCCAGCATTTT. The chain couples TRBV5-1 to TRBJ1-5; no reliable D call. The CDR3 runs 15 residues. Germline CDR1 SGHRS, CDR2 YFSETQ. V lost 0 bases, J lost 3 bases, and 10 bases lay in between.

The chain joins TRBV12-5 to TRBJ1-1, with D possibly being TRBD1 (5 bases). This CDR3 spans 13 amino acids. Germline CDR1 and CDR2: LGHNT and FRNRAP. Trimming cost V 4 bases and J 4 bases, with 10 bases left between them. CDR3 loop: CASGYQGGTEAFF. As DNA, the CDR3 is TGTGCTAGTGGTTATCAGGGAGGCACTGAAGCTTTCTTT. Complete variable domain (other parts from reference TRBV12-5 and TRBJ1-1): DARVTQTPRHKVTEMGQEVTMRCQPILGHNTVFWYRQTMMQGLELLAYFRNRAPLDDSGMPKDRFSAEMPDATLATLKIQPSEPRDSAVYFCASGYQGGTEAFFGQGTRLTVV.

This chain connects TRBV5-1 to TRBJ2-3; D is possibly TRBD1 or TRBD2 (6 bases each). This CDR3 spans 13 amino acids. The ends were cut back, 7 bases at V and 5 bases at J, with 14 bases in the middle. The germline V gene encodes CDR1 SGHRS and CDR2 YFSETQ. CDR3 region: CASRVGGGDTQYF. The DNA for the CDR3 is TGCGCCAGCCGCGTAGGGGGAGGAGATACGCAGTATTTT. The variable domain in full, with the rest retrieved from reference TRBV5-1 and TRBJ2-3, is KAGVTQTPRYLIKTRGQQVTLSCSPISGHRSVSWYQQTPGQGLQFLFEYFSETQRNKGNFPGRFSGRQFSNSRSEMNVSTLELGDSALYLCASRVGGGDTQYFGPGTRLTVL.

The chain recombines TRBV9 with TRBJ2-6; tentative D call: TRBD2 (7 bases). Germline assignment: CDR1 SGDLS and CDR2 YYNGEE. V lost 3 bases, J lost 2 bases, and 12 bases lay in between. This CDR3 is built from 16 residues. In DNA, the CDR3 is TGTGCCAGCAGCGGAGGGGGGGGGCCTGGGGCCAACGTCCTGACTTTC. Translated: CASSGGGGPGANVLTF.

V is TRBV27 and J is TRBJ1-4; 8 bases align to TRBD1. The CDR3 spans 18 residues. V gave up 6 bases and J gave up 1 base; unmatched junction bases: 13. CDR1 and CDR2 from the germline V gene are MNHEY and SMNVEV (reference sequence). Here the CDR3 DNA reads TGTGCCAGCAGGTCGACAGGGGCCCCGAGGATAACTAATGAAAAACTGTTTTTT. It specifies CASRSTGAPRITNEKLFF. Combining the CDR3 with reference TRBV27 and TRBJ1-4 gives the whole variable domain EAQVTQNPRYLITVTGKKLTVTCSQNMNHEYMSWYRQDPGLGLRQIYYSMNVEVTDKGDVPEGYKVSRKEKRNFPLILESPSPNQTSLYFCASRSTGAPRITNEKLFFGSGTQLSVL.

The J gene is TRBJ1-1, the V gene TRBV29-1, with D unresolved. The CDR3 is 15 residues long. Trimming took off 1 base at V and 6 bases at J, with 18 bases between the two ends. Germline assignment: CDR1 SQVTM and CDR2 ANQGSEA. This CDR3 is CSVEGARGRGAEAFF. The CDR3 DNA sequence: TGCAGCGTTGAAGGGGCGCGCGGGCGTGGCGCTGAAGCTTTCTTT. The full variable domain, rest sourced from reference TRBV29-1 and TRBJ1-1, is SAVISQKPSRDICQRGTSLTIQCQVDSQVTMMFWYRQQPGQSLTLIATANQGSEATYESGFVIDKFPISRPNLTFSTLTVSNMSPEDSSIYLCSVEGARGRGAEAFFGQGTRLTVV.

This clone has just a few counts. The chain is built from TRBV6-1 and TRBJ2-7; either TRBD1 or TRBD2 may supply D (5 bases each). The CDR3 sequence is 14 residues long. Germline V lookup: CDR1 MNHNS, CDR2 SASEGT. V lost 2 bases and J 3 bases, leaving 11 bases between the germline ends. The CDR3 DNA is TGTGCCAGCAGTGAATATGGGGGTGGCTACGAGCAGTACGTC. Protein product: CASSEYGGGYEQYV.

This chain joins TRBV10-3 and TRBJ1-2, with D tentatively TRBD1 (5 bases). The CDR3 runs to 18 residues. The germline gives CDR1 ENHRY, CDR2 SYGVKD. The V gene lost 8 bases and the J gene lost 5 bases, with 30 bases spanning the gap. The CDR3 protein is CAIPFIHPGLGYQYGYTF. Here the CDR3 DNA reads TGTGCCATCCCGTTTATCCACCCGGGACTGGGGTACCAGTATGGCTACACCTTC.

For the CDR3, the DNA is TGTGCCAGTAGTCAACAGGGCGCCGGGGAGCTGTTTTTT. It codes for CASSQQGAGELFF. The J gene is TRBJ2-2, the V gene TRBV19, with TRBD1 as a possible D gene (6 bases). The V and J ends lost 5 bases and 6 bases respectively, with 10 bases between them. CDR1 and CDR2 from the germline V gene are LNHDA and SQIVND (reference sequence). The CDR3 consists of 13 residues.

This clone was picked up a small number of times. The CDR3 DNA reads as TGTGCCACCGAGCCGGGCAGCAGCTCCTACAATGAGCAGTTCTTC. The encoded protein is CATEPGSSSYNEQFF. The chain recombines TRBV19 with TRBJ2-1; no clear D. CDR1 is LNHDA and CDR2 is SQIVND in the germline V gene (reference sequence). This CDR3 is built from 15 residues. The germline V and J ends were trimmed by 10 bases and 0 bases, with 16 bases remaining between them.

The chain is built from TRBV6-5 and TRBJ2-1; 8 nucleotides match TRBD1. The CDR3 spans 14 residues. Per germline, CDR1 MNHEY and CDR2 SVGAGI. The trim removed 2 bases at V and 13 bases at J, leaving 10 bases unmatched. In DNA form, the CDR3 reads TGTGCCAGCAGTTACCGGGACAGGCCCAGCTCTCAGTTCTTC. It encodes CASSYRDRPSSQFF.

This clone appeared a single time. The V and J genes are TRBV7-9 and TRBJ2-3; weak D call: TRBD1 (5 bases). Germline assignment: CDR1 SEHNR and CDR2 FQNEAQ (reference sequence). With 0 bases removed from V and 5 bases from J, the gap between germline ends came to 9 bases. The CDR3 has 14 residues. The CDR3 coding sequence is TGTGCCAGCAGCTTAGCAGGGGTGCGAGATACGCAGTATTTT. It is translated as CASSLAGVRDTQYF. Using reference TRBV7-9 and TRBJ2-3 for the parts outside the CDR3, the full variable domain is DTGVSQNPRHKITKRGQNVTFRCDPISEHNRLYWYRQTLGQGPEFLTYFQNEAQLEKSRLLSDRFSAERPKGSFSTLEIQRTEQGDSAMYLCASSLAGVRDTQYFGPGTRLTVL.

The chain links TRBV5-4 to TRBJ1-1; perhaps TRBD1 as D (5 bases). Trimming took off 0 bases at V and 1 base at J, with 7 bases between the two ends. The CDR3 length is 14 residues. CDR1 and CDR2 (germline): SGHNT, YYREEE (reference sequence). The CDR3 region is CASSLAGTNTEAFF. CDR3 in DNA: TGTGCCAGCAGCTTGGCGGGGACGAACACTGAAGCTTTCTTT.

This clone was seen only once. A junction end diverges from the germline sequence, so it may reflect a read error. The chain couples TRBV7-7 to TRBJ2-5; D unresolved. CDR1 and CDR2 (germline): SSHAT, FNYEAQ (reference sequence). CDR3 size: 13 residues. The CDR3 coding sequence is TGTGCTAGCAGCTTAGTTGTGGAAGAGACCCAGTACTTC. This gives the protein CASSLVVEETQYF. Full variable domain (remainder filled in from reference TRBV7-7 and TRBJ2-5): GAGVSQSPRYKVTKRGQDVTLRCDPISSHATLYWYQQALGQGPEFLTYFNYEAQPDKSGLPSDRFSAERPEGSISTLTIQRTEQRDSAMYRCASSLVVEETQYFGPGTRLLVL.

The chain combines TRBV6-6 with TRBJ1-4, with unresolved D. Per germline, CDR1 MNHNY and CDR2 SVGAGI (reference sequence). The CDR3 covers 13 residues. V was shortened by 4 bases and J by 7 bases, with 10 bases between the two germline ends. The CDR3 is CASSSRVGEKLFF. CDR3 bases: TGTGCCAGCAGTTCTAGGGTGGGTGAAAAACTGTTTTTT.

J is TRBJ1-4 and V is TRBV27, with a tentative D call TRBD1 (5 bases). CDR3 length: 13 amino acids. V dropped 7 bases and J dropped 7 bases, with 13 bases sitting between them. The germline gives CDR1 MNHEY, CDR2 SMNVEV (reference sequence). The CDR3 reads CASKGREFEKLFF. The CDR3 DNA is TGTGCCAGCAAGGGCAGGGAATTTGAAAAACTGTTTTTT.